These 17 T cell receptor beta chains came from one sample sequenced in a study of T cell clonotyping in hematopoietic cell transplantation. Sequencing used immunoSEQ multiplex PCR; TCRdb keeps in-frame clones, though not all of them. Of around 16,000 clones listed, about 57% are singletons. Sequenced here: PBMCs, sampled 30 days after allogeneic stem cell transplant. Source of these receptors: a male patient aged 50 to 60 who had an allogeneic stem cell transplant from an unrelated donor, so T cells may come from the graft donor. Some clones in this sample may be carry-over from other donors' samples.

This clone turned up a few times. This rearrangement joins TRBV30 to TRBJ1-6; 8 bases line up with TRBD1. Germline CDR1 reads GTSNPN; CDR2 reads SVGIG (reference sequence). Trimming cost V 2 bases and J 5 bases; bases outside gene matches: 2. This CDR3 comprises 14 residues. The CDR3 DNA is TGTGCCTGGAGTAAGGGACAGGATAATTCACCCCTCCACTTT. Protein sequence: CAWSKGQDNSPLHF.

As for this clone: Relative to the germline gene, one junction end is altered; a read error may explain this. The V and J genes are TRBV11-2 and TRBJ1-4, with TRBD1 identical over 9 bases. CDR3 size: 16 residues. Germline CDR1 and CDR2: SGHAT and FQNNGV. CDR3 nucleotide sequence: TGTGCCAGCGCACTAAGAGGGACAGGGCGAAATGAAAGACTGTTTTTT. Residues: CASALRGTGRNERLFF.

The V and J genes are TRBV30 and TRBJ2-2; D call uncertain. The CDR3 runs 16 residues. The V and J ends lost 4 bases and 0 bases respectively, with 15 bases between them. CDR1 and CDR2 (germline): GTSNPN, SVGIG (reference sequence). The CDR3 loop is CAWNKVLSANTGELFF. The CDR3, as DNA: TGTGCCTGGAACAAGGTCCTGAGCGCGAACACCGGGGAGCTGTTTTTT. The variable domain in full, completed from reference TRBV30 and TRBJ2-2, reads SQTIHQWPATLVQPVGSPLSLECTVEGTSNPNLYWYRQAAGRGLQLLFYSVGIGQISSEVPQNLSASRPQDRQFILSSKKLLLSDSGFYLCAWNKVLSANTGELFFGEGSRLTVL.

The chain combines TRBV30 with TRBJ2-7; TRBD2 matches at 7 bases. The V segment lost 3 bases and the J segment 12 bases; nucleotides outside the gene matches: 8. The CDR3 length is 11 residues. The germline CDR1 and CDR2 sequences are GTSNPN and SVGIG (reference sequence). In DNA, the CDR3 is TGTGCCTGGAGCTCCGGAACTAGCGCGTACTTC. Translated, it gives CAWSSGTSAYF. The full variable domain, its missing parts supplied by reference TRBV30 and TRBJ2-7, is SQTIHQWPATLVQPVGSPLSLECTVEGTSNPNLYWYRQAAGRGLQLLFYSVGIGQISSEVPQNLSASRPQDRQFILSSKKLLLSDSGFYLCAWSSGTSAYFGPGTRLTVT.

This clone turned up a few times. The chain combines TRBV14 with TRBJ1-1, with no clear D. Trimming took off 4 bases at V and 6 bases at J, with 12 bases between the two ends. This CDR3 has 13 residues. Per germline, CDR1 SGHDN and CDR2 FVKESK. In nucleotides, the CDR3 is TGTGCCAGCAGCCTAACAGAAATGGCTGAAGCTTTCTTT. Translation: CASSLTEMAEAFF.

This clone came up a few times. The V call is TRBV28, the J call TRBJ2-1; TRBD2 aligns across 13 bases. V trimming: 8 bases; J trimming: 7 bases; junction bases outside the gene matches: 11. The CDR3 has 16 amino acids. CDR1 and CDR2 from the germline V gene are MDHEN and SYDVKM. CDR3 in DNA: TGTGCCAGCTCCAGTCCGGGACTAGCGGGACGGAATGAGCAGTTCTTC. The encoded protein is CASSSPGLAGRNEQFF. The whole variable domain, remainder taken from reference TRBV28 and TRBJ2-1, is DVKVTQSSRYLVKRTGEKVFLECVQDMDHENMFWYRQDPGLGLRLIYFSYDVKMKEKGDIPEGYSVSREKKERFSLILESASTNQTSMYLCASSSPGLAGRNEQFFGPGTRLTVL.

This clone was observed a few times. DNA for the CDR3: TGCGCCAGCAGCCCGGGGACAGGGAAGTCCTCCTCCTACGAGCAGTACTTC. Its protein is CASSPGTGKSSSYEQYF. The chain recombines TRBV5-1 with TRBJ2-5; the match to TRBD1 covers 9 bases. The assigned J gene may be wrong: the sequence end matches TRBJ2-7 better. The germline V gene encodes CDR1 SGHRS and CDR2 YFSETQ. The CDR3 runs to 17 residues.

A few counts support this clone. V is TRBV29-1 and J is TRBJ1-2; D unresolved. The CDR3 has 15 residues. Trimming cost V 4 bases and J 2 bases, with 17 bases left between them. Germline CDR1 reads SQVTM; CDR2 reads ANQGSEA. Here the CDR3 DNA reads TGCAGCGTTGGGTTGAGCGGGTCATCCAACTATGGCTACACCTTC. It yields the protein CSVGLSGSSNYGYTF.

As for this clone: Compared with germline, one end of the junction differs, possibly owing to a read error. The chain joins TRBV7-7 to TRBJ2-7; a possible D gene is TRBD1 (5 bases). The V gene's germline CDR1 is SSHAT and CDR2 FNYEAQ (reference sequence). The CDR3 is 13 amino acids. The chain's CDR3 is CASSLQESYEQYF. For the CDR3, the DNA is TGTGCTAGCAGCCTACAGGAATCCTACGAGCAGTACTTC.

This chain uses TRBV4-1 with TRBJ2-7; D call uncertain. Germline V gives CDR1 MGHRA, CDR2 YSYEKL. This CDR3 contains 16 residues. V was clipped by 0 bases and J by 5 bases, with 17 bases between them. CDR3 sequence reads: CASSQDQAAPGDEQYF. CDR3 nucleotide sequence: TGCGCCAGCAGCCAAGATCAGGCAGCGCCAGGCGACGAGCAGTACTTC.

The rearrangement uses TRBV5-4 and TRBJ2-2; 8 bases align to TRBD2. With 4 bases clipped from V and 5 bases from J, the junction kept 10 bases outside the gene matches. Germline V gene lookup returns CDR1 SGHNT and CDR2 YYREEE (reference sequence). The CDR3 totals 16 residues. The CDR3 sequence is CASSPNWAGGTGELFF. CDR3 DNA sequence: TGTGCCAGCAGCCCTAACTGGGCGGGGGGTACCGGGGAGCTGTTTTTT.

In its sample, this clone was seen a few times. The gene calls are TRBV25-1 and TRBJ2-1; D remains ambiguous. CDR3 length: 12 amino acids. Per germline, CDR1 MGHDK and CDR2 SYGVNS. V gave up 2 bases and J gave up 10 bases, with 9 bases separating them. This CDR3 reads CASSERVREQFF. In DNA, the CDR3 is TGTGCCAGCAGTGAAAGGGTCCGGGAGCAGTTCTTC.

This rearrangement joins TRBV5-1 to TRBJ1-4; tentative D call: TRBD1 (5 bases). The CDR3 has 17 residues. Per the germline V gene, CDR1 is SGHRS and CDR2 is YFSETQ. Trimming stripped 0 bases from V and 5 bases from J, with 17 bases between. CDR3 loop: CASSLGPGPGGNEKLFF. For the CDR3, the DNA is TGCGCCAGCAGCTTGGGGCCGGGACCCGGTGGGAATGAAAAACTGTTTTTT.

CDR3 DNA: TGTGCCAGCAGGCCCTGGGACAAAGAGACCCAGTACTTC. Translation: CASRPWDKETQYF. The rearrangement links TRBV6-5 to TRBJ2-5, with D possibly TRBD1 on 6 matching bases. V was clipped by 6 bases and J by 3 bases, with 11 bases between them. Germline CDR1 and CDR2: MNHEY and SVGAGI. CDR3 size: 13 residues.

The V call is TRBV30, the J call TRBJ2-2; a possible D gene is TRBD2 (5 bases). The CDR3 has 14 amino acids. Deletions cut 2 bases from V and 5 bases from J, with 12 bases between. CDR1 is GTSNPN, CDR2 SVGIG, per germline (reference sequence). DNA for the CDR3: TGTGCCTGGAGTCGGGGAGAGAAGACCGGGGAGCTGTTTTTT. Its translation: CAWSRGEKTGELFF.

The genes are TRBV30 and TRBJ2-7, with TRBD2 identical over 10 bases. From germline, CDR1 is GTSNPN and CDR2 SVGIG (reference sequence). Trimming cost V 2 bases and J 4 bases; bases outside gene matches: 2. The CDR3 length is 13 residues. In DNA form, the CDR3 reads TGTGCCTGGAGTCTGACTAGCGGGTACGAGCAGTACTTC. Protein sequence: CAWSLTSGYEQYF.

This clone was seen a handful of times. The chain links TRBV7-2 to TRBJ2-3; D possibly uses TRBD1 or TRBD2 (5 bases each). The CDR3 covers 17 residues. V lost 5 bases and J 2 bases, leaving 20 bases between the germline ends. CDR1 and CDR2 (germline): SGHTA, FQGNSA. The CDR3 loop is CASSPRWGRPNTDTQYF. CDR3 bases: TGTGCCAGCAGCCCTAGGTGGGGGAGACCAAACACAGATACGCAGTATTTT. Based on the CDR3 plus reference TRBV7-2 and TRBJ2-3, the full variable domain is GAGVSQSPSNKVTEKGKDVELRCDPISGHTALYWYRQSLGQGLEFLIYFQGNSAPDKSGLPSDRFSAERTGGSVSTLTIQRTQQEDSAVYLCASSPRWGRPNTDTQYFGPGTRLTVL.